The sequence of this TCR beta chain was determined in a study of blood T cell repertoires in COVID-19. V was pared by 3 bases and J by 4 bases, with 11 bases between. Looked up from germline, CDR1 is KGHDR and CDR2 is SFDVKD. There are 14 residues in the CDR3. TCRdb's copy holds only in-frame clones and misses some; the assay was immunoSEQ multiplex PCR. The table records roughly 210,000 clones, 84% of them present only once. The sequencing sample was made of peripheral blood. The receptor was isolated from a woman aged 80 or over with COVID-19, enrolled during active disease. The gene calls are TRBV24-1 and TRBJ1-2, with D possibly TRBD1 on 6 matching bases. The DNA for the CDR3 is TGTGCCACCAGTGATGAGGACAGCCGCTATGGCTACACCTTC. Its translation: CATSDEDSRYGYTF.